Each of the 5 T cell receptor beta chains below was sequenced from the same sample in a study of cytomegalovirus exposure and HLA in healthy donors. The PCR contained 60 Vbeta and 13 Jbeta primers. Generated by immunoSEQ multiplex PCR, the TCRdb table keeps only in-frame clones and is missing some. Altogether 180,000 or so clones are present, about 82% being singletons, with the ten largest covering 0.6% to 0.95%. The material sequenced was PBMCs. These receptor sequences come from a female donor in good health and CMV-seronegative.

CDR3 amino acids: CASSLGQGSYNEQFF. The CDR3 DNA reads TGTGCCAGCAGCTTGGGACAGGGCTCCTACAATGAGCAGTTCTTC. The chain combines TRBV5-4 with TRBJ2-1; 7 nucleotides match TRBD1. Per germline, CDR1 SGHNT and CDR2 YYREEE (reference sequence). Trimming took 0 bases from V and 0 from J; bases not matched to a gene: 0. The length of the CDR3 is 15 residues. Supplemented by reference TRBV5-4 and TRBJ2-1, the full variable domain reads ETGVTQSPTHLIKTRGQQVTLRCSSQSGHNTVSWYQQALGQGPQFIFQYYREEENGRGNFPPRFSGLQFPNYSSELNVNALELDDSALYLCASSLGQGSYNEQFFGPGTRLTVL.

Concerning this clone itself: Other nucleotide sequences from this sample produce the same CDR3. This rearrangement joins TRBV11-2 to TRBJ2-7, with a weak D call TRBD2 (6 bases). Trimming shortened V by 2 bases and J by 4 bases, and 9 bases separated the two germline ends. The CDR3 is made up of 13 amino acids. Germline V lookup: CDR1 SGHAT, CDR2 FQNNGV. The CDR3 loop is CASSLSGGYEQYF. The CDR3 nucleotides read TGTGCCAGCAGCTTATCCGGGGGTTACGAGCAGTACTTC.

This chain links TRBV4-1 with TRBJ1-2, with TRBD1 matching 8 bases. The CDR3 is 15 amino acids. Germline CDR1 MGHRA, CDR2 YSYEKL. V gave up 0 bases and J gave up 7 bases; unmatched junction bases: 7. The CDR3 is CASSQDPQGAGGYTF. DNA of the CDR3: TGCGCCAGCAGCCAAGATCCCCAGGGGGCAGGTGGCTACACCTTC.

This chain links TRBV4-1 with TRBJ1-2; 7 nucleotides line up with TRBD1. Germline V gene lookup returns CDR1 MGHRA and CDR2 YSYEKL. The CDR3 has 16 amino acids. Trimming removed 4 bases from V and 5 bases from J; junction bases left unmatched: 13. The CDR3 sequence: CASSLVLTGKTYGYTF. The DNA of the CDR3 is TGCGCCAGCAGCCTCGTCTTGACAGGGAAGACGTATGGCTACACCTTC.

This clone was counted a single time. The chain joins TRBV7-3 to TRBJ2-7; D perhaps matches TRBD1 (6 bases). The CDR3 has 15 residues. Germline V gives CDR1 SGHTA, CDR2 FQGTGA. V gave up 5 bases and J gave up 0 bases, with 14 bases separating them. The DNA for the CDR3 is TGTGCCAGCAGCCCCGGACCGGACAGCTCCTACGAGCAGTACTTC. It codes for CASSPGPDSSYEQYF.